One and the same sample provided the 21 T cell receptor beta chains below, sequenced in a study of control samples from healthy donors and cancer patients. Clones were sequenced by immunoSEQ multiplex PCR, and TCRdb holds only the in-frame ones, with some missing. The sample yields tens of thousands of clones, roughly 91% seen once. Input material: blood. These receptor sequences come from a man between 25 and 39 years old in good health.

This chain uses TRBV9 with TRBJ1-5; a weak D match, TRBD1 (6 bases). The V end lost 3 bases, the J end lost 4 bases, and 14 bases lay between the germline ends. The CDR3 runs 15 residues. CDR1 is SGDLS and CDR2 is YYNGEE in the germline V gene. The CDR3 sequence: CASSAGGGFNQPQHF. The CDR3 nucleotides read TGTGCCAGCAGCGCGGGGGGGGGCTTTAATCAGCCCCAGCATTTT.

The J gene is TRBJ2-6, the V gene TRBV6-5, with a tentative D call TRBD2 (6 bases). CDR1 is MNHEY, CDR2 SVGAGI, per germline. The CDR3 spans 14 residues. Trimming removed 8 bases at V and 2 bases at J, with 10 bases between. DNA of the CDR3: TGTGCCAGCGGGCGGGGCACTGGGGCCAACGTCCTGACTTTC. It specifies CASGRGTGANVLTF.

The rearrangement uses TRBV10-2 and TRBJ2-2, with a tentative D call TRBD2 (6 bases). V lost 3 bases and J lost 5, with 13 bases in between. The CDR3 totals 15 residues. Germline V gene sequence: CDR1 WSHSY, CDR2 SAAADI. The CDR3 sequence is CASSDGGVGTGELFF. Here the CDR3 DNA reads TGCGCCAGCAGTGATGGAGGGGTCGGTACCGGGGAGCTGTTTTTT.

The gene calls are TRBV7-2 and TRBJ1-3; tentatively, D is TRBD1 (6 bases). Germline V gene data show CDR1 as SGHTA and CDR2 as FQGNSA. The CDR3 runs to 15 residues. V was cut by 5 bases and J by 0 bases, with 11 bases left in between. The DNA for the CDR3 is TGTGCCAGCAGCCGGGACACGGCCTCTGGAAACACCATATATTTT. This codes for CASSRDTASGNTIYF. The variable domain in full, completed from reference TRBV7-2 and TRBJ1-3, reads GAGVSQSPSNKVTEKGKDVELRCDPISGHTALYWYRQSLGQGLEFLIYFQGNSAPDKSGLPSDRFSAERTGGSVSTLTIQRTQQEDSAVYLCASSRDTASGNTIYFGEGSWLTVV.

J is TRBJ2-5 and V is TRBV15, with 10 bases that match TRBD2. The CDR3 runs 16 residues. Trimming cost V 1 base and J 2 bases; bases outside gene matches: 4. Per germline, CDR1 LNHNV and CDR2 YYDKDF (reference sequence). CDR3 sequence reads: CATSRGAGGLQETQYF. CDR3 DNA: TGTGCCACCAGCAGAGGAGCGGGAGGGCTACAAGAGACCCAGTACTTC.

The chain is built from TRBV5-1 and TRBJ2-1; D may correspond to TRBD1 or TRBD2 (6 bases each). Germline V gene sequence: CDR1 SGHRS, CDR2 YFSETQ. V was pared by 1 base and J by 8 bases, with 16 bases between. The CDR3 runs to 15 residues. The CDR3 DNA is TGCGCCAGCAGCTTGTTCGGGGGCCGAGGGGATGAGCAGTTCTTC. It yields the protein CASSLFGGRGDEQFF. The full variable domain, rest sourced from reference TRBV5-1 and TRBJ2-1, is KAGVTQTPRYLIKTRGQQVTLSCSPISGHRSVSWYQQTPGQGLQFLFEYFSETQRNKGNFPGRFSGRQFSNSRSEMNVSTLELGDSALYLCASSLFGGRGDEQFFGPGTRLTVL.

The chain couples TRBV2 to TRBJ2-7; 10 bases align to TRBD1. The CDR3 extends over 13 amino acids. V shed 8 bases and J 5 bases; nucleotides not matched to a gene: 6. Per the germline V gene, CDR1 is SNHLY and CDR2 is FYNNEI. In DNA, the CDR3 is TGTGCCAGCTACGGGACAGGGGAGAACGAGCAGTACTTC. Residues: CASYGTGENEQYF.

The chain links TRBV30 to TRBJ2-1; the match to TRBD2 covers 10 bases. CDR3 length: 15 amino acids. Germline V gene data show CDR1 as GTSNPN and CDR2 as SVGIG (reference sequence). V trimming: 0 bases; J trimming: 8 bases; junction bases outside the gene matches: 7. The CDR3 is CAWSVPSGGVYEQFF. The CDR3 nucleotides are TGTGCCTGGAGTGTCCCCAGCGGGGGGGTATATGAGCAGTTCTTC.

This chain joins TRBV4-3 and TRBJ2-7; D gene unclear. V was shortened by 0 bases and J by 2 bases, with 8 bases between the two germline ends. The CDR3 covers 14 residues. Germline assignment: CDR1 LGHNA and CDR2 YSLEER. The CDR3 loop reads CASSQDLGPYEQYF. DNA of the CDR3: TGCGCCAGCAGCCAAGATCTTGGACCCTACGAGCAGTACTTC.

The V gene is TRBV23-1, the J gene TRBJ2-7; D may correspond to TRBD1 or TRBD2 (7 bases each). TRBV23-1 is designated an ORF whose function remains uncertain. V dropped 1 base and J dropped 5 bases, with 27 bases sitting between them. CDR3 length: 19 residues. This chain's CDR3 is CASSQFSYRLGGGPNEQYF. The CDR3 bases are TGCGCCAGCAGTCAATTTAGTTATCGTTTGGGAGGGGGCCCAAACGAGCAGTACTTC.

V and J are TRBV5-4 and TRBJ2-7; 10 nucleotides match TRBD1. The CDR3 contains 14 residues. J lost 3 bases, V lost 2 bases, and 2 bases had no gene match. CDR1 and CDR2 from the germline V gene are SGHNT and YYREEE (reference sequence). The CDR3, as DNA: TGTGCCAGCAGCTTTGGGGACAGGGGCTACGAGCAGTACTTC. Protein: CASSFGDRGYEQYF.

This clone came up a few times. V and J are TRBV30 and TRBJ1-5; D is perhaps TRBD1 (5 bases). Trimming stripped 0 bases from V and 2 bases from J, with 14 bases between. Looked up from germline, CDR1 is GTSNPN and CDR2 is SVGIG (reference sequence). The CDR3 spans 16 residues. The CDR3 DNA reads TGTGCCTGGAGTGTACGAGGCCGGGGCGGCAATCAGCCCCAGCATTTT. Translating it yields CAWSVRGRGGNQPQHF.

The genes are TRBV28 and TRBJ1-1, with 8 bases identical to TRBD1. J was trimmed by 6 bases and V by 3 bases; bases with no gene match: 6. This CDR3 has 14 residues. The germline V gene has CDR1 MDHEN and CDR2 SYDVKM. Here the CDR3 DNA reads TGTGCCAGCAGTTTGAACAGGGGGAGGGCTGAAGCTTTCTTT. This encodes CASSLNRGRAEAFF.

This chain connects TRBV7-3 to TRBJ1-1, with 7 positions matching TRBD1. J lost 1 base, V lost 1 base, and 3 bases had no gene match. The CDR3 has 15 residues. Germline CDR1 reads SGHTA; CDR2 reads FQGTGA. Here the CDR3 DNA reads TGTGCCAGCAGCTTAAGGGACAGCGGGAACACTGAAGCTTTCTTT. It encodes CASSLRDSGNTEAFF.

This clone was picked up one time. The chain is built from TRBV4-1 and TRBJ2-3, with 8 bases lining up with TRBD2. V was clipped by 0 bases and J by 1 base; unmatched bases: 3. Per germline, CDR1 MGHRA and CDR2 YSYEKL. This CDR3 comprises 16 residues. Here the CDR3 DNA reads TGCGCCAGCAGCCAAGAAGATAGCGGGGGCACAGATACGCAGTATTTT. Amino acids: CASSQEDSGGTDTQYF.

A remark on this clone: The sample contains more than one DNA sequence encoding this CDR3. V is TRBV6-5 and J is TRBJ1-2; 7 bases align to TRBD1. The J segment lost 5 bases and the V segment lost 2 bases, leaving 2 bases of the junction unmatched. From germline, CDR1 is MNHEY and CDR2 SVGAGI. This CDR3 comprises 13 residues. In DNA form, the CDR3 reads TGTGCCAGCAGTTACCCGGGACAGTATGGCTACACCTTC. It translates to CASSYPGQYGYTF.

This chain links TRBV6-1 with TRBJ1-1; D remains unclear. Germline V lookup: CDR1 MNHNS, CDR2 SASEGT. The CDR3 length is 12 residues. The V end lost 0 bases, the J end lost 8 bases, and 7 bases lay between the germline ends. CDR3 nucleotide sequence: TGTGCCAGCAGTGAAGCCGGCAGGGAAGCTTTCTTT. It yields the protein CASSEAGREAFF.

V gene TRBV13 combines with J gene TRBJ2-6, with 7 bases matching TRBD1. The CDR3 is 16 amino acids. Germline assignment: CDR1 PRHDT and CDR2 FYEKMQ (reference sequence). The V segment lost 0 bases and the J segment 4 bases; nucleotides outside the gene matches: 3. CDR3 DNA sequence: TGTGCCAGCAGCTTAGGAACAGGGGCGGGGGCCAACGTCCTGACTTTC. It is translated as CASSLGTGAGANVLTF.

This CDR3 is CASSLVLTKQDYGYTF. Written as DNA, the CDR3 is TGTGCCAGCAGCTTAGTTTTAACAAAGCAAGACTATGGCTACACCTTC. J is TRBJ1-2 and V is TRBV7-2, with unresolved D. CDR1 and CDR2 from the germline V gene are SGHTA and FQGNSA. The CDR3 consists of 16 residues. Trimming took 1 base from V and 3 from J, leaving 15 bases between them.

The V call is TRBV25-1, the J call TRBJ1-1; 12 bases line up with TRBD1. The CDR3 length is 15 residues. In germline, CDR1 is MGHDK, CDR2 SYGVNS. J lost 8 bases, V lost 4 bases, and 8 bases had no gene match. The CDR3 DNA is TGTGCCAGCAGTGCGCTTGGGACAGGGGGCATGGAAGCTTTCTTT. It is translated as CASSALGTGGMEAFF.

As DNA, the CDR3 is TGTGCCAGTAGACCAAGCGGGAGAAGCTCCTACAATGAGCAGTTCTTC. Its protein product is CASRPSGRSSYNEQFF. The rearrangement links TRBV19 to TRBJ2-1, with TRBD2 identical over 8 bases. The CDR3 is 16 amino acids. Trimming cost V 6 bases and J 0 bases; bases outside gene matches: 7. CDR1 and CDR2 (germline): LNHDA, SQIVND (reference sequence).